This TCR beta chain was sequenced for a study of Tregs in tolerant kidney transplant recipients. The CDR3 spans 16 residues. The V end was cut by 1 base, the J end by 2 bases, with 14 bases between. Germline V gene sequence: CDR1 LNHDA, CDR2 SQIVND (reference sequence). In the case of this clone: The read falls 3 residues short of the CDR3 end, and the missing part is taken from the germline J gene.

TCRdb keeps only in-frame clones here, not all; method: immunoSEQ multiplex PCR. The sample yields about 30,000 clones, of which the top ten take up about an eighth. This chain links TRBV19 with TRBJ1-1; a weak D match, TRBD1 (6 bases). This clonotype originated in a human donor who received a combined kidney and bone marrow transplant. This specimen consisted of CD8+ T cells from blood, obtained before the transplant. Partial CDR3 DNA: TGTGCCAGTAGTATAGGACAGGCGGCTCCAAACACTGAA. Its translation: CASSIGQAAPNTE. In full, the CDR3 reads CASSIGQAAPNTEAFF.